This T cell receptor (beta chain) was sequenced in a study of vaccination and CD4 T cells after COVID-19. Worth noting for this clonotype: The target antigen is unknown.

V lost 5 bases and J 5 bases, leaving 12 bases between the germline ends. Germline CDR1 is SGHTA and CDR2 is FQGNSA. The CDR3 totals 13 residues. The sample's treatment: roughly nine-day PBMC culture with coronavirus spike peptide pools or control peptides (ViraFEST assay). An Oncomine TCR Beta short-read assay was used to sequence the DNA from cultured CD4+ T cells. TCRdb re-derived calls from the PCR reads in MiXCR, one entry per CDR3 protein. This sample has about 20,000 distinct CDR3 sequences, with about 31% found just once. The chain employs TRBV7-2 and TRBJ2-5, with D possibly TRBD1 on 5 matching bases. This TCR was recovered from a human donor with COVID-19. Input material: cultured CD4+ T cells from blood. CDR3 in DNA: TGTGCCAGCAGCGCCAGACCAGGGGAGACCCAGTACTTC. Its protein is CASSARPGETQYF.